One and the same sample provided the 4 T cell receptor beta chains below, sequenced in a study of CD8+ T cells in alopecia areata. RNA, once extracted, was reverse transcribed into cDNA for use as the sequencing template. Only in-frame clones appear in the TCRdb table, and some are missing; sequencing was by immunoSEQ multiplex PCR. The table includes 150,000 to 200,000 clones, roughly 50% detected once. The sample was CD4+ T cells sorted from blood. Source of these receptors: a human donor in good health.

This clone appeared a few times. This sequence joins TRBV29-1 and TRBJ2-2; possibly TRBD1 for D (6 bases). V was pared by 4 bases and J by 6 bases, with 9 bases between. The CDR3 has 12 residues. CDR1 SQVTM and CDR2 ANQGSEA come from the germline V gene. Here the CDR3 DNA reads TGCAGCGTTGGGTCAGGGGCCGGGGAGCTGTTTTTT. The encoded protein is CSVGSGAGELFF.

CDR3 sequence reads: CSVRPGTGDPYEQYF. CDR3 in DNA: TGCAGCGTTCGCCCCGGGACGGGGGATCCCTACGAGCAGTACTTC. The chain combines TRBV29-1 with TRBJ2-7; tentatively, D is TRBD2 (6 bases). CDR3 size: 15 residues. The germline V gene encodes CDR1 SQVTM and CDR2 ANQGSEA. V lost 5 bases and J lost 2, with 19 bases in between.

The chain combines TRBV2 with TRBJ2-2; tentatively, D is TRBD1 (5 bases). The V and J ends lost 7 bases and 1 base respectively, with 10 bases between them. Germline V gene lookup returns CDR1 SNHLY and CDR2 FYNNEI. This CDR3 contains 14 residues. For the CDR3, the DNA is TGTGCCAGCAAAGGGGATGGGAACACCGGGGAGCTGTTTTTT. It codes for CASKGDGNTGELFF.

The V call is TRBV15, the J call TRBJ1-5; the D gene is possibly TRBD1 (5 bases). The CDR3 loop spans 15 amino acids. V lost 8 bases to trimming and J lost 5 bases, with 19 bases between them. Germline loops: CDR1 LNHNV, CDR2 YYDKDF (reference sequence). The CDR3 bases are TGTGCCACCGCCCAGAAGAGATGGGGCGATCAGCCCCAGCATTTT. Translated, it gives CATAQKRWGDQPQHF. Based on the CDR3 plus reference TRBV15 and TRBJ1-5, the full variable domain is DAMVIQNPRYQVTQFGKPVTLSCSQTLNHNVMYWYQQKSSQAPKLLFHYYDKDFNNEADTPDNFQSRRPNTSFCFLDIRSPGLGDTAMYLCATAQKRWGDQPQHFGDGTRLSIL.